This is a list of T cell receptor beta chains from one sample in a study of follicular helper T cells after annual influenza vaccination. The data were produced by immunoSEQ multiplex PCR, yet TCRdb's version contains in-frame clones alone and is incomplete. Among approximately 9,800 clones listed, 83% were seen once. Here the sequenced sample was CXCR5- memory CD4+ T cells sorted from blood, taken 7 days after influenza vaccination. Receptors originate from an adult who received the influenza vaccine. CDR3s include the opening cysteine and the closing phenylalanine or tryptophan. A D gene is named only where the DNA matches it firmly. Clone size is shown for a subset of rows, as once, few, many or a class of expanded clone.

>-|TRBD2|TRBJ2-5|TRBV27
CASRGVAGGEETQYF
TGTGCCAGCAGGGGCGTAGCGGGGGGCGAGGAGACCCAGTACTTC
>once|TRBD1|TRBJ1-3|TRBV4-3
CASSQAGTGGNTIYF
TGCGCCAGCAGCCAAGCCGGGACAGGTGGAAACACCATATATTTT
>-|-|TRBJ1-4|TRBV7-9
CASSFPSTGKEKLFF
TGTGCCAGCAGCTTCCCTTCAACAGGGAAAGAAAAACTGTTTTTT
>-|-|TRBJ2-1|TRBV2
CASRSSSWGPYNEQFF
TGTGCCAGCAGATCTAGTTCTTGGGGACCCTACAATGAGCAGTTCTTC
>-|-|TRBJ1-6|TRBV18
CASSWDRGNSPLHF
TGTGCCAGCTCTTGGGACCGAGGAAATTCACCCCTCCACTTT
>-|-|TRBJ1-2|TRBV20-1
CSAPANYGYTF
TGCAGTGCCCCAGCTAACTATGGCTACACCTTC
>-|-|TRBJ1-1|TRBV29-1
CSVRIDYTEAFF
TGCAGCGTTAGGATTGATTACACTGAAGCTTTCTTT
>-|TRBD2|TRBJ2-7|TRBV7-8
CASSWASGGSSYEQYF
TGTGCCAGCAGCTGGGCTAGCGGGGGCTCCTCCTACGAGCAGTACTTC
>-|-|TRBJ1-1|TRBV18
CASSPLLGGDGTEAFF
TGTGCCAGCTCACCACTGCTCGGGGGCGACGGCACTGAAGCTTTCTTT
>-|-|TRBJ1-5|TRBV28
CASSSTGQPQHF
TGTGCCAGCAGTTCCACGGGTCAGCCCCAGCATTTT
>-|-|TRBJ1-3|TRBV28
CASSRTLRYPIYF
TGTGCCAGCAGTAGGACACTTCGGTACCCCATATATTTT
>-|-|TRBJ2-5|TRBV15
CATGRDGIVTQYF
TGTGCCACCGGCAGAGACGGTATAGTGACCCAGTACTTC
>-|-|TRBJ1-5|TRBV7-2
CASSLGGPSSNQPQHF
TGTGCCAGCAGCTTAGGGGGGCCTTCTAGCAATCAGCCCCAGCATTTT
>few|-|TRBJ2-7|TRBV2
CASISTGEYYEQYF
TGTGCCAGCATTTCGACGGGGGAATACTACGAGCAGTACTTC
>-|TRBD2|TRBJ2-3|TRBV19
CASTLAGGSSTDTQYF
TGTGCCAGTACCTTAGCGGGAGGTTCTAGCACAGATACGCAGTATTTT
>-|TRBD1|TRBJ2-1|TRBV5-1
CASSQQGAVWDEQFF
TGCGCCAGCAGCCAACAGGGGGCGGTCTGGGATGAGCAGTTCTTC
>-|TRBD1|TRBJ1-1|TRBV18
CASSPQQGGTEAFF
TGTGCCAGCTCACCGCAACAGGGGGGCACTGAAGCTTTCTTT
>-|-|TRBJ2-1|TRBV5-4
CASSSGGAGDEQFF
TGTGCCAGCAGCTCCGGGGGTGCGGGCGATGAGCAGTTCTTC
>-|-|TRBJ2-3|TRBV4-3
CASSQDLAGYYSSTDTQYF
TGCGCCAGCAGCCAAGATCTTGCGGGGTACTATTCTAGCACAGATACGCAGTATTTT
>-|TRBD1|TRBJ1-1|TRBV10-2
CASSEADRAAFF
TGCGCCAGCAGTGAGGCGGACAGGGCGGCTTTCTTT
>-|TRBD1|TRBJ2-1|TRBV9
CASSVTGTGGFEQFF
TGTGCCAGCAGCGTAACCGGGACAGGGGGCTTTGAGCAGTTCTTC
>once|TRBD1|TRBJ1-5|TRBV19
CASIAPGQGGQPQHF
TGTGCCAGTATAGCGCCGGGACAGGGGGGTCAGCCCCAGCATTTT
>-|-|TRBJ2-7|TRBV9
CASSVDSGPSYEQYF
TGTGCCAGCAGCGTAGATTCCGGTCCCTCCTACGAGCAGTACTTC
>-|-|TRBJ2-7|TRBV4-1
CASSQGRREKNYEQYF
TGCGCCAGCAGCCAGGGTCGAAGGGAGAAAAACTACGAGCAGTACTTC
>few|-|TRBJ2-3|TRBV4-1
CASSQDQGFTDTQYF
TGCGCCAGCAGCCAAGATCAGGGGTTCACAGATACGCAGTATTTT
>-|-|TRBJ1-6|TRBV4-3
CASSQDLASRQNNSPLHF
TGCGCCAGCAGCCAAGATCTGGCGAGTAGGCAGAATAATTCACCCCTCCACTTT
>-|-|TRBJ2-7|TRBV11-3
CASHTPREEAYEQYF
TGTGCCAGCCACACCCCCAGGGAGGAGGCTTACGAGCAGTACTTC
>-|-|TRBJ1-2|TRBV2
CASSEARLFYGYTF
TGTGCCAGCAGTGAAGCAAGGCTGTTCTATGGCTACACCTTC
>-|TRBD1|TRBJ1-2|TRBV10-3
CAIRGTGTVFTF
TGTGCCATCAGGGGGACCGGGACAGTTTTCACCTTC
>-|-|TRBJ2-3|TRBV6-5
CASSRGTIGADTQYF
TGTGCCAGCAGCAGAGGGACCATAGGGGCGGATACGCAGTATTTT
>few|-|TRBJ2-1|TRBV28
CASSFPGSSYNEQFF
TGTGCCAGCAGTTTTCCGGGGTCCTCCTACAATGAGCAGTTCTTC
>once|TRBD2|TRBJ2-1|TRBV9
CASSASSGGRNEQFF
TGTGCCAGCAGCGCCTCTTCGGGGGGGAGGAATGAGCAGTTCTTC
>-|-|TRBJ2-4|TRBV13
CASSPQFGKNIQYF
TGTGCCAGCAGCCCCCAGTTTGGGAAAAACATTCAGTACTTC